The present T cell receptor (beta chain) was sequenced within a study of blood T cells in healthy people across ages. For the study at large: Researchers report that template switching captured about one barcoded beta molecule per two T cells. Regarding the study as a whole: Donor CMV status was unknown, possibly confounding expanded clonotype changes.

Germline V CDR1 and CDR2: ENHRY, SYGVKD. The CDR3 consists of 14 residues. Unmatched junction bases numbered 4, after V lost 6 bases and J lost 7 bases. Together with a sample-barcoded 5' primer, a J-beta primer mix was included in a second PCR lasting about 7 to 11 cycles. TCRdb re-called the 5' RACE reads through MiXCR, storing one row per CDR3 protein. Of some 690,000 distinct CDR3 sequences listed, approximately 22% are singletons. The donors, all healthy, were Caucasians living in Russia, aged roughly 6 to 100. No fewer than 7 million PBMCs went into each sample. This clonotype was observed a few times. Its antigen is currently unknown.

The TCR comes from a man aged 70-80 years in good health. The chain links TRBV10-3 to TRBJ2-1, with 12 bases identical to TRBD1. The specimen was blood. CDR3 sequence (DNA): TGTGCCATCAGCCGGGACAGGGGGCCAAATGAGCAGTTCTTC. It codes for CAISRDRGPNEQFF.